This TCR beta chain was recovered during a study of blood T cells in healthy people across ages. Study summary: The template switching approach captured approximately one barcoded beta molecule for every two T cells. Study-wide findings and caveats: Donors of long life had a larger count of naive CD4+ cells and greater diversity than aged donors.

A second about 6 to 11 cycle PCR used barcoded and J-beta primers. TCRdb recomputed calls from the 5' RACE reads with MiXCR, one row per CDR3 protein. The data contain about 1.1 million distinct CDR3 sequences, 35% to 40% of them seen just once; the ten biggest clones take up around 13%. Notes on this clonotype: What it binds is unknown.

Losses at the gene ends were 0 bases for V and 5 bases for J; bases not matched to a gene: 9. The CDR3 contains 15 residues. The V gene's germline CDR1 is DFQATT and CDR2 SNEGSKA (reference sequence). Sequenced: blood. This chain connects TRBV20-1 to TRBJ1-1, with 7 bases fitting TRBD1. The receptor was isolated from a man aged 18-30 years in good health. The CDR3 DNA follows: TGCAGTGCTAGAGATCAGGGAAGGGGGCGGACTGAAGCTTTCTTT. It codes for CSARDQGRGRTEAFF.